The 11 T cell receptor beta chains below all came from one sample that was sequenced in a study of OX40 agonist ivuxolimab in advanced cancers. Sequencing used immunoSEQ multiplex PCR; TCRdb keeps in-frame clones, though not all of them. The sample yields 65,000 to 90,000 clones, about 87% seen once. This specimen consisted of CD4+ or CD8+ T cells sorted from blood, obtained in a trial of the OX40 agonist ivuxolimab. Source of these receptors: an adult with an advanced solid tumor such as melanoma, head and neck, liver or kidney cancer.

The rearrangement links TRBV11-2 to TRBJ2-1; 7 bases map to TRBD1. V shed 1 base, J shed 4 bases, and the junction held 4 bases outside the gene matches. Germline-derived CDR1 and CDR2 are SGHAT and FQNNGV. The CDR3 is 15 residues long. The CDR3 loop is CASSLVTGVYNEQFF. CDR3 nucleotides: TGTGCCAGCAGCTTAGTTACAGGGGTTTACAATGAGCAGTTCTTC.

This rearrangement joins TRBV27 to TRBJ2-2; the D call may be TRBD1 or TRBD2 (5 bases each). Per germline, CDR1 MNHEY and CDR2 SMNVEV (reference sequence). V was cut by 2 bases and J by 4 bases, with 11 bases left in between. The CDR3 is made up of 15 amino acids. CDR3 in DNA: TGTGCCAGCAGTTTAAGTCCAGGGACCACCGGGGAGCTGTTTTTT. As protein: CASSLSPGTTGELFF.

The V call is TRBV9, the J call TRBJ2-1; 10 nucleotides agree with TRBD2. Trimming removed 4 bases from V and 7 bases from J; junction bases left unmatched: 5. Per germline, CDR1 SGDLS and CDR2 YYNGEE. This CDR3 region has 14 residues. CDR3 region: CASSPGLANNEQFF. The CDR3 nucleotides are TGTGCCAGCAGCCCGGGACTAGCGAATAATGAGCAGTTCTTC.

V gene TRBV27 combines with J gene TRBJ2-7; TRBD2 is a possible D gene (6 bases). This CDR3 is built from 14 residues. In germline, CDR1 is MNHEY, CDR2 SMNVEV (reference sequence). V lost 2 bases and J 4 bases, leaving 12 bases between the germline ends. The CDR3 loop reads CASSLGGSPYEQYF. The CDR3 DNA reads as TGTGCCAGCAGTTTAGGGGGGTCCCCTTACGAGCAGTACTTC.

V and J are TRBV5-8 and TRBJ2-2, with no clear D. Trimming pared 4 bases from V and 1 base from J, leaving 2 bases between. The CDR3 is 12 amino acids. Germline V lookup: CDR1 SGHTS, CDR2 YDEGEE. The CDR3 DNA follows: TGTGCCAGCAGCCAGAACACCGGGGAGCTGTTTTTT. Translated, it gives CASSQNTGELFF.

The CDR3 region has the DNA TGTGCCAGCAGCCAAGGACAGCCGGCGGAGCAGTTCTTC. This gives the protein CASSQGQPAEQFF. V usage is TRBV4-2 and J usage is TRBJ2-1, with D possibly TRBD1 on 5 matching bases. CDR3 length equals 13 residues. Per germline, CDR1 LGHNA and CDR2 YNFKEQ. Trimming left V 1 base short and J 10 bases short, with 11 bases between.

V is TRBV5-1 and J is TRBJ1-5; tentatively, D is TRBD1 (6 bases). Germline assignment: CDR1 SGHRS and CDR2 YFSETQ. Trimming cost V 4 bases and J 7 bases, with 15 bases left between them. The CDR3 runs to 14 residues. CDR3 sequence: CASSLDRIPQPQHF. CDR3 coding DNA: TGCGCCAGCAGCCTTGACAGGATTCCCCAGCCCCAGCATTTT. Full variable domain (missing parts from reference TRBV5-1 and TRBJ1-5): KAGVTQTPRYLIKTRGQQVTLSCSPISGHRSVSWYQQTPGQGLQFLFEYFSETQRNKGNFPGRFSGRQFSNSRSEMNVSTLELGDSALYLCASSLDRIPQPQHFGDGTRLSIL.

This chain joins TRBV19 and TRBJ2-5, with D possibly TRBD1 on 6 matching bases. The better agreement between TRBJ2-7 and the DNA end casts doubt on the J call. The CDR3 is 14 amino acids. Germline V gene data show CDR1 as LNHDA and CDR2 as SQIVND (reference sequence). The CDR3 region has the DNA TGTGCCAGTAGTATAGGGGGGCTAAACTACGAGCAGTACTTC. It yields the protein CASSIGGLNYEQYF.

The gene calls are TRBV4-1 and TRBJ1-5; D may be TRBD1 (6 bases). The CDR3 covers 13 residues. The germline gives CDR1 MGHRA, CDR2 YSYEKL. Trimming stripped 6 bases from V and 4 bases from J, with 10 bases between. The CDR3 is CASSTGLNQPQHF. CDR3 in DNA: TGCGCCAGCAGTACAGGGCTTAATCAGCCCCAGCATTTT.

This chain connects TRBV29-1 to TRBJ1-2; D possibly corresponds to TRBD1 (6 bases). Germline values: CDR1 SQVTM, CDR2 ANQGSEA. Deletions cut 4 bases from V and 6 bases from J, with 15 bases between. The CDR3 spans 13 residues. DNA of the CDR3: TGCAGCGTTGGGTCAAGGACAGAGGATGGCTACACCTTC. Encoded protein: CSVGSRTEDGYTF.

The rearrangement uses TRBV7-9 and TRBJ1-6; D is undetermined. Trimming pared 5 bases from V and 6 bases from J, leaving 14 bases between. In germline, CDR1 is SEHNR, CDR2 FQNEAQ (reference sequence). This CDR3 spans 15 amino acids. The CDR3 coding sequence is TGTGCCAGCAGCCATCCTGTAGAGGGTAATTCACCCCTCCACTTT. It is translated as CASSHPVEGNSPLHF.